Below, one TCR beta chain is given with its context. Its specificity is not known. The data belong to a study of T cells after yellow fever vaccination. Overall study: Low-cell-number fractions underwent preparation using SMART-Seq v4 Ultra Low Input.

Conversion of TCR transcripts into cDNA relied on 5'RACE template switching, which added a universal primer site and UMIs. TCRdb fed the 5' RACE reads into MiXCR, producing one record per CDR3 protein. The profile shows under 70,000 distinct CDR3 sequences, roughly 6.9% of them singletons. Study-level results: Re-detected after boosting: most primary clones, 96% of CD4 and 80% to 90% of CD8. High-abundance clonotypes from the bulk population could contaminate FACS-sorted repertoires.

The origin of this receptor is a man aged 18 to 29 who received the YFV17D yellow fever vaccine. This specimen consisted of CD8+ T cells sorted from PBMCs, obtained on the day of the first yellow fever vaccination.

The CDR3 DNA reads as TGTGCCAGCAGTCAAGGACTAGCGGGTTATGCCAGCCATGAGCAGTTCTTC. This gives the protein CASSQGLAGYASHEQFF. The J gene is TRBJ2-1, the V gene TRBV7-2; 11 bases are shared with TRBD2. Germline loops: CDR1 SGHTA, CDR2 FQGNSA. The CDR3 extends over 17 amino acids. The V and J ends lost 6 bases and 8 bases, in that order; junction bases with no gene match: 15.